The T cell receptor beta chain under discussion was sequenced for a study of cytomegalovirus exposure and HLA in healthy donors. Vbeta (60) and Jbeta (13) primers were used in the PCR. Assay: immunoSEQ multiplex PCR; the TCRdb copy retains only in-frame clones and omits some. The sample yields roughly 220,000 clones, about 74% seen once. With V trimmed by 7 bases and J by 3 bases, 6 bases remained unmatched. The germline gives CDR1 GTSNPN, CDR2 SVGIG (reference sequence). This CDR3 has 13 residues. Despite likely unrecorded immune exposures, the donors were nominally healthy at the time of sampling. This clone was found once.

The gene calls are TRBV30 and TRBJ1-5; TRBD1 matches at 7 bases. The sequence was collected from a woman between 25 and 40 years old in good health and CMV-seronegative. Sequencing was performed on PBMCs. In nucleotides, the CDR3 is TGTGCCTCGACGACAGGGAACAATCAGCCCCAGCATTTT. Its translation is CASTTGNNQPQHF.